This passage covers 28 T cell receptor beta chains from one sample sequenced in a study of blood T cell repertoires in COVID-19. This table comes from immunoSEQ multiplex PCR, and its TCRdb copy is limited to in-frame clones, with some not included. The table lists about 65,000 clones, approximately 93% of them singletons. Sequencing was carried out using peripheral blood. These receptors came from a man aged 65 to 79 with active COVID-19.

The V and J genes are TRBV4-3 and TRBJ2-1; 7 bases are shared with TRBD2. CDR1 LGHNA and CDR2 YSLEER come from the germline V gene. J gave up 8 bases and V 0 bases, and 7 bases lay outside the gene matches. This CDR3 has 15 amino acids. In DNA, the CDR3 is TGCGCCAGCAGCCAAGATTTTCGGCTAGCGGATGAGCAGTTCTTC. This codes for CASSQDFRLADEQFF.

The J gene is TRBJ1-5, the V gene TRBV28, with TRBD1 matching over 8 bases. Germline CDR1 is MDHEN and CDR2 is SYDVKM. Trimming removed 3 bases from V and 6 bases from J; junction bases left unmatched: 4. The CDR3 runs to 14 residues. The CDR3 coding sequence is TGTGCCAGCAGTTTGGGACAGGTAGGTCAGCCCCAGCATTTT. This codes for CASSLGQVGQPQHF.

V is TRBV4-2 and J is TRBJ1-6; 8 bases line up with TRBD1. Trimming took 0 bases from V and 9 from J; bases not matched to a gene: 7. CDR1 is LGHNA, CDR2 YNFKEQ, per germline. The CDR3 has 16 amino acids. CDR3 coding DNA: TGTGCCAGCAGCCAAGAGCCGGCAGGGGGCCCTTCACCCCTCCACTTT. This gives the protein CASSQEPAGGPSPLHF.

The chain couples TRBV5-1 to TRBJ2-3; 11 bases are a match to TRBD1. The junction had 2 bases not matched to a gene; V was cut back by 0 bases and J by 2 bases. The CDR3 length is 16 residues. Germline lookup yields CDR1 SGHRS and CDR2 YFSETQ. The CDR3 sequence is CASSLGTGGFTDTQYF. The CDR3 nucleotides are TGCGCCAGCAGCTTGGGGACAGGGGGCTTCACAGATACGCAGTATTTT.

The V gene is TRBV7-3, the J gene TRBJ2-1; D may be TRBD2 (5 bases). CDR1 and CDR2 from the germline V gene are SGHTA and FQGTGA. V lost 3 bases, J lost 5 bases, and 14 bases lay in between. The CDR3 covers 15 residues. Here the CDR3 DNA reads TGTGCCAGCAGCTTGACGGGAATATCTCACAATGAGCAGTTCTTC. Its protein is CASSLTGISHNEQFF.

V gene TRBV5-8 combines with J gene TRBJ1-1, with a weak D call TRBD1 (6 bases). CDR3 size: 15 residues. CDR1 is SGHTS and CDR2 is YDEGEE in the germline V gene. V lost 4 bases to trimming and J lost 0 bases, with 13 bases between them. The CDR3 is CASSVRQALNTEAFF. In nucleotides, the CDR3 is TGTGCCAGCAGCGTCCGACAGGCTTTGAACACTGAAGCTTTCTTT.

V usage is TRBV7-2 and J usage is TRBJ2-5; TRBD2 agrees at 11 bases. Germline CDR1 is SGHTA and CDR2 is FQGNSA. V was pared by 5 bases and J by 0 bases, with 11 bases of the junction left unmatched. This CDR3 has 18 residues. The CDR3 sequence: CASSPVAGGRGYQETQYF. Here the CDR3 DNA reads TGTGCCAGCAGCCCTGTAGCGGGGGGGCGGGGGTACCAAGAGACCCAGTACTTC.

The chain has TRBV7-9 and TRBJ1-1, with 10 bases fitting TRBD1. Germline V gene lookup returns CDR1 SEHNR and CDR2 FQNEAQ (reference sequence). Losses at the gene ends were 6 bases for V and 7 bases for J; bases not matched to a gene: 5. The CDR3 spans 13 residues. CDR3 protein: CASSIGTGVEAFF. The CDR3, as DNA: TGTGCCAGCAGTATAGGGACAGGGGTTGAAGCTTTCTTT.

The chain joins TRBV6-6 to TRBJ2-1, with a tentative D call TRBD2 (6 bases). CDR3 length equals 16 residues. Germline V gives CDR1 MNHNY, CDR2 SVGAGI (reference sequence). The V end lost 2 bases, the J end lost 5 bases, and 16 bases lay between the germline ends. The CDR3 DNA reads TGTGCCAGCAGTTACCCGGCGGGGCAGGGTCACAATGAGCAGTTCTTC. This translates into CASSYPAGQGHNEQFF.

V usage is TRBV6-6 and J usage is TRBJ2-3; D might be TRBD1 (5 bases). Germline V gene lookup returns CDR1 MNHNY and CDR2 SVGAGI (reference sequence). This CDR3 spans 16 amino acids. Trimming took off 8 bases at V and 2 bases at J, with 20 bases between the two ends. The DNA for the CDR3 is TGTGCCAGCCATGAAGAGATAGGGGTTTCCACAGATACGCAGTATTTT. This codes for CASHEEIGVSTDTQYF.

This clone was counted a few times. V is TRBV6-5 and J is TRBJ1-3; D might be TRBD1 (5 bases). The germline V gene has CDR1 MNHEY and CDR2 SVGAGI. CDR3 length: 15 residues. The ends were cut back, 2 bases at V and 1 base at J, with 9 bases in the middle. CDR3 region: CASSYRGSSGNTIYF. The CDR3 nucleotides are TGTGCCAGCAGTTACAGGGGCAGTTCTGGAAACACCATATATTTT.

This chain connects TRBV3-1 (or the pseudogene TRBV3-2) to TRBJ2-5; 12 bases match TRBD2. V shed 3 bases, J shed 1 base, and the junction held 18 bases outside the gene matches. This CDR3 has 21 amino acids. Looked up from germline, CDR1 is LGHDT and CDR2 is YNNKEL (reference sequence). The CDR3 region has the DNA TGTGCCAGCAGCCAGAGATACGGGGCTAGCGGGGGGGCCCGAGCCCAAGAGACCCAGTACTTC. Its translation: CASSQRYGASGGARAQETQYF.

The rearrangement links TRBV6-5 to TRBJ1-6, with D uncertain. The CDR3 runs to 16 residues. Germline V lookup: CDR1 MNHEY, CDR2 SVGAGI. The ends were cut back, 0 bases at V and 10 bases at J, with 16 bases in the middle. The CDR3 loop reads CASSYSKRELGSPLHF. CDR3 sequence (DNA): TGTGCCAGCAGTTACTCGAAGCGGGAACTGGGGTCACCCCTCCACTTT.

This chain uses TRBV5-1 with TRBJ1-1; tentatively, D is TRBD1 (6 bases). Germline assignment: CDR1 SGHRS and CDR2 YFSETQ. V dropped 8 bases and J dropped 1 base, with 12 bases sitting between them. The CDR3 spans 13 residues. In DNA form, the CDR3 reads TGCGCCAGTCGAGAGGGGGAGAACACTGAAGCTTTCTTT. It codes for CASREGENTEAFF.

The V call is TRBV4-3, the J call TRBJ2-1; 8 nucleotides line up with TRBD1. This CDR3 contains 15 residues. CDR1 is LGHNA and CDR2 is YSLEER in the germline V gene. Trimming took 1 base from V and 4 from J; bases not matched to a gene: 3. As DNA, the CDR3 is TGCGCCAGCAGCCAAGGGACAGGGCAATACAATGAGCAGTTCTTC. Its translation is CASSQGTGQYNEQFF.

The genes are TRBV7-2 and TRBJ2-5; 10 positions agree with TRBD2. The CDR3 sequence is 17 residues long. CDR1 and CDR2 from the germline V gene are SGHTA and FQGNSA. V was clipped by 1 base and J by 3 bases; unmatched bases: 8. Here the CDR3 DNA reads TGTGCCAGCAGCTTAGACAGCGGGGGGGCTCTAAAAGAGACCCAGTACTTC. Its translation: CASSLDSGGALKETQYF.

The rearrangement links TRBV29-1 to TRBJ2-2; D unclear. The germline V and J ends were trimmed by 4 bases and 5 bases, with 20 bases remaining between them. The germline V gene has CDR1 SQVTM and CDR2 ANQGSEA. The CDR3 totals 16 residues. This CDR3 reads CSVVWAVALPTGELFF. CDR3 sequence (DNA): TGCAGCGTTGTGTGGGCCGTCGCCCTCCCTACCGGGGAGCTGTTTTTT.

The genes are TRBV11-1 and TRBJ2-3, with D possibly being TRBD1 (5 bases). The germline V gene encodes CDR1 SGHAT and CDR2 FQDESV (reference sequence). The germline V and J ends were trimmed by 5 bases and 6 bases, with 9 bases remaining between them. This CDR3 spans 12 amino acids. Written as DNA, the CDR3 is TGTGCCAGCAGCGATCAGGGCGATACGCAGTATTTT. The encoded protein is CASSDQGDTQYF.

The chain employs TRBV5-4 and TRBJ2-1; D is perhaps TRBD1 (6 bases). The CDR3 extends over 16 amino acids. The germline V gene encodes CDR1 SGHNT and CDR2 YYREEE (reference sequence). V gave up 0 bases and J gave up 6 bases, with 16 bases separating them. CDR3 coding DNA: TGTGCCAGCAGCTTGGAGTTGTCACGCAGGGGCAATGAGCAGTTCTTC. This translates into CASSLELSRRGNEQFF.

This rearrangement joins TRBV28 to TRBJ1-2; 7 bases agree with TRBD1. The trim removed 6 bases at V and 2 bases at J, leaving 3 bases unmatched. This CDR3 region has 13 residues. Germline loops: CDR1 MDHEN, CDR2 SYDVKM. CDR3 residues: CASRRDSNYGYTF. In DNA form, the CDR3 reads TGTGCCAGCAGAAGGGACAGCAACTATGGCTACACCTTC.

This sequence joins TRBV9 and TRBJ1-5; weak D call: TRBD1 (5 bases). Germline V CDR1 and CDR2: SGDLS, YYNGEE. Trimming stripped 4 bases from V and 3 bases from J, with 14 bases between. The CDR3 contains 15 residues. The CDR3 region is CASSPTQGNNQPQHF. Here the CDR3 DNA reads TGTGCCAGCAGCCCTACTCAGGGAAACAATCAGCCCCAGCATTTT.

Here the CDR3 reads CASSQDRGYNSPLHF. DNA for the CDR3: TGTGCCAGCAGCCAAGATAGAGGTTATAATTCACCCCTCCACTTT. The rearrangement uses TRBV3-1 (or the pseudogene TRBV3-2) and TRBJ1-6; D is unresolved. This CDR3 comprises 15 residues. The V gene lost 0 bases and the J gene lost 4 bases, with 7 bases spanning the gap. Germline V lookup: CDR1 LGHDT, CDR2 YNNKEL (reference sequence).

J is TRBJ1-4 and V is TRBV7-9; a possible D gene is TRBD1 (5 bases). This CDR3 region has 14 residues. The germline V gene encodes CDR1 SEHNR and CDR2 FQNEAQ (reference sequence). Trimming took off 3 bases at V and 2 bases at J, with 7 bases between the two ends. The CDR3 sequence is CASSFRGTNEKLFF. The CDR3 coding sequence is TGTGCCAGCAGCTTCCGGGGGACTAATGAAAAACTGTTTTTT.

The V gene is TRBV5-1, the J gene TRBJ1-1, with D unclear. The CDR3 is made up of 13 amino acids. The V and J ends lost 4 bases and 3 bases respectively, with 10 bases between them. Germline loops: CDR1 SGHRS, CDR2 YFSETQ. In nucleotides, the CDR3 is TGCGCCAGCAGCCTAGATCGGGACACTGAAGCTTTCTTT. Protein sequence: CASSLDRDTEAFF.

The chain recombines TRBV27 with TRBJ1-2, with TRBD1 identical over 10 bases. The CDR3 consists of 16 residues. V shed 5 bases and J 3 bases; nucleotides not matched to a gene: 9. CDR1 and CDR2 from the germline V gene are MNHEY and SMNVEV (reference sequence). This CDR3 is CASSPKGQGVDYGYTF. In DNA form, the CDR3 reads TGTGCCAGCAGTCCCAAAGGACAGGGGGTAGACTATGGCTACACCTTC.

The gene calls are TRBV6-1 and TRBJ1-5; D uncertain. There are 13 residues in the CDR3. Trimming left V 1 base short and J 10 bases short, with 11 bases between. Germline V gene lookup returns CDR1 MNHNS and CDR2 SASEGT. DNA of the CDR3: TGTGCCAGCAGTGAAGGCGGAGGTGTTCCCCAGCATTTT. Translating gives CASSEGGGVPQHF.

This chain links TRBV27 with TRBJ2-2; 12 bases are shared with TRBD2. With 7 bases clipped from V and 7 bases from J, the junction kept 16 bases outside the gene matches. The CDR3 has 18 amino acids. Germline values: CDR1 MNHEY, CDR2 SMNVEV (reference sequence). CDR3 region: CASKKALTSGGRGGELFF. The CDR3 nucleotides read TGTGCCAGCAAGAAGGCCCTGACTAGCGGGGGCCGGGGCGGGGAGCTGTTTTTT.

The V call is TRBV5-1, the J call TRBJ2-3, with 7 bases that match TRBD1. The CDR3 is 14 amino acids. Trimming removed 4 bases from V and 4 bases from J; junction bases left unmatched: 6. The germline V gene has CDR1 SGHRS and CDR2 YFSETQ. CDR3: CASSPRQGSDTQYF. The DNA of the CDR3 is TGCGCCAGCAGCCCGCGACAGGGTTCAGATACGCAGTATTTT.